Listed below are T cell receptor beta chains from one sample, sequenced in a study of cytomegalovirus exposure and HLA in healthy donors. Only in-frame clones appear in the TCRdb table, and some are missing; sequencing was by immunoSEQ multiplex PCR. There are about 170,000 clones in the sample; around 80% occur only once, and roughly 4.5% lies in the top ten. The sample consisted of PBMCs. These receptor sequences come from a woman aged 45-65 years in good health and CMV-seropositive. CDR3s include the opening cysteine and the closing phenylalanine or tryptophan. D genes are given only for firm matches. Expanded clones get a size class; other rows say once, few or many, or leave the size out.

D gene: .
V gene: TRBV29-1
clone size: .
J gene: TRBJ1-4
CDR3 DNA: TGCAGCGCCGGATTAGGGGGTGAAAAACTGTTTTTT
CDR3 protein: CSAGLGGEKLFF

D gene: TRBD2
V gene: TRBV19
clone size: .
J gene: TRBJ2-1
CDR3 DNA: TGTGCCAGTAGTATCAAGTTCCGGGGGGATGAGCAGTTCTTC
CDR3 protein: CASSIKFRGDEQFF

D gene: .
V gene: TRBV5-1
clone size: few
J gene: TRBJ2-7
CDR3 DNA: TGCGCCAGCAGCTTGGCCAGGGGATCCTACGAGCAGTACTTC
CDR3 protein: CASSLARGSYEQYF

D gene: .
V gene: TRBV27
clone size: .
J gene: TRBJ1-1
CDR3 DNA: TGTGCCAGCTGCCCGGGCGGAGGGTCGAACACTGAAGCTTTCTTT
CDR3 protein: CASCPGGGSNTEAFF

D gene: TRBD2
V gene: TRBV10-3
clone size: .
J gene: TRBJ2-7
CDR3 DNA: TGTGCCTCCGGAAGGGGGGTAGCGGGAGCCTACGAGCAGTACTTC
CDR3 protein: CASGRGVAGAYEQYF

D gene: .
V gene: TRBV21-1
clone size: .
J gene: TRBJ2-5
CDR3 DNA: TGTGCCAGCAGCAAAGAAGTTGGGACAGGCGAGTCAAACTTC
CDR3 protein: CASSKEVGTGESNF

D gene: .
V gene: TRBV13
clone size: .
J gene: TRBJ1-2
CDR3 DNA: TGTGCCAGCAGCTATGACAGCTACTATGGCTACACCTTC
CDR3 protein: CASSYDSYYGYTF

D gene: .
V gene: TRBV28
clone size: .
J gene: TRBJ1-2
CDR3 DNA: TGTGCCAGCAGGCAACAGGGTAACTATGGCTACACCTTC
CDR3 protein: CASRQQGNYGYTF

D gene: .
V gene: TRBV5-4
clone size: .
J gene: TRBJ1-2
CDR3 DNA: TGTGCCAGCAGACCCCCGACACATACTAACTATGGCTACACCTTC
CDR3 protein: CASRPPTHTNYGYTF

D gene: .
V gene: TRBV11-3
clone size: .
J gene: TRBJ2-1
CDR3 DNA: TGTGCCAGCAGCTTCTTAGGTGCTAGCTCCTACAATGAGCAGTTCTTC
CDR3 protein: CASSFLGASSYNEQFF

D gene: .
V gene: TRBV5-4
clone size: .
J gene: TRBJ2-1
CDR3 DNA: TGTGCCAGCGGGGAGTGGGAGCAGTTCTTC
CDR3 protein: CASGEWEQFF

D gene: .
V gene: TRBV4-3
clone size: .
J gene: TRBJ2-7
CDR3 DNA: TGCGCCAGCAGCACCCGGGACACCCGCTCCTACGAGCAGTACTTC
CDR3 protein: CASSTRDTRSYEQYF

D gene: TRBD1
V gene: TRBV19
clone size: .
J gene: TRBJ2-4
CDR3 DNA: TGTGCCAGTAGTATAGATAAACAGGGGAATGGGGGCATTCAGTACTTC
CDR3 protein: CASSIDKQGNGGIQYF

D gene: TRBD2
V gene: TRBV6-4
clone size: .
J gene: TRBJ2-1
CDR3 DNA: TGTGCCAGCAGTCCCACTCTGGGGGGGGCCTACAATGAGCAGTTCTTC
CDR3 protein: CASSPTLGGAYNEQFF

D gene: TRBD2
V gene: TRBV19
clone size: once
J gene: TRBJ2-5
CDR3 DNA: TGTGCCAGTAGTAACGGGGGGGCGGAGACCCAGTACTTC
CDR3 protein: CASSNGGAETQYF

D gene: TRBD1
V gene: TRBV6-1
clone size: once
J gene: TRBJ1-1
CDR3 DNA: TGTGCCAGCAGGACCTGGACAGGCATGAACACTGAAGCTTTCTTT
CDR3 protein: CASRTWTGMNTEAFF

D gene: TRBD1
V gene: TRBV2
clone size: .
J gene: TRBJ1-2
CDR3 DNA: TGTGCCAGCAGTGAAGGGCTCGGGACAGCCCAAGAAAGTTACTATGGCTACACCTTC
CDR3 protein: CASSEGLGTAQESYYGYTF

D gene: TRBD1
V gene: TRBV5-1
clone size: .
J gene: TRBJ1-3
CDR3 DNA: TGCGCCAGCAGCGGAGGGGGCTCAGGAAACACCATATATTTT
CDR3 protein: CASSGGGSGNTIYF

D gene: .
V gene: TRBV21-1
clone size: .
J gene: TRBJ1-5
CDR3 DNA: TGTGCCAGCATTAGGGGTCGTCAGCCCCAGCATTTT
CDR3 protein: CASIRGRQPQHF

D gene: TRBD2
V gene: TRBV4-1
clone size: .
J gene: TRBJ2-1
CDR3 DNA: TGCGCCAGCAGCCTAACTAGCGCTGCCTACAATGAGCAGTTCTTC
CDR3 protein: CASSLTSAAYNEQFF

D gene: .
V gene: TRBV19
clone size: .
J gene: TRBJ2-3
CDR3 DNA: TGTGCCAGTAGTACCACTACAGGCAGCACAGATACGCAGTATTTT
CDR3 protein: CASSTTTGSTDTQYF

D gene: TRBD2
V gene: TRBV7-9
clone size: .
J gene: TRBJ2-1
CDR3 DNA: TGTGCCAGCAGCTCAATAGCGGGGAGCTCCTACAATGAGCAGTTCTTC
CDR3 protein: CASSSIAGSSYNEQFF

D gene: .
V gene: TRBV27
clone size: .
J gene: TRBJ2-7
CDR3 DNA: TGTGCCAGCAGTTTATCGCCCCGTAGTGCCTACGAGCAGTACTTC
CDR3 protein: CASSLSPRSAYEQYF

D gene: .
V gene: TRBV10-3
clone size: .
J gene: TRBJ1-1
CDR3 DNA: TGTGCCATCAGTGATGTTAGGCGGGTGAACACTGAAGCTTTCTTT
CDR3 protein: CAISDVRRVNTEAFF

D gene: TRBD2
V gene: TRBV7-9
clone size: few
J gene: TRBJ2-3
CDR3 DNA: TGTGCCAGCAGCCTGGGACTAGCGGCCACAGATACGCAGTATTTT
CDR3 protein: CASSLGLAATDTQYF

D gene: .
V gene: TRBV25-1
clone size: .
J gene: TRBJ2-3
CDR3 DNA: TGTGCCAGCAGTGTCTACAGCACAGATACGCAGTATTTT
CDR3 protein: CASSVYSTDTQYF

D gene: .
V gene: TRBV10-2
clone size: few
J gene: TRBJ2-7
CDR3 DNA: TGCGCCAGCAGTGTCACAGCCGGGATCTCCTACGAGCAGTACTTC
CDR3 protein: CASSVTAGISYEQYF

D gene: .
V gene: TRBV6-5
clone size: once
J gene: TRBJ2-7
CDR3 DNA: TGTGCCAGCAGTTACAACAGAGCCTACGAGCAGTACTTC
CDR3 protein: CASSYNRAYEQYF

D gene: .
V gene: TRBV7-2
clone size: .
J gene: TRBJ1-2
CDR3 DNA: TGTGCCAGCAGCTTAGGTTCGCAGGGGATCCTCGGATATGGCTACACCTTC
CDR3 protein: CASSLGSQGILGYGYTF

D gene: TRBD1
V gene: TRBV6-5
clone size: .
J gene: TRBJ1-2
CDR3 DNA: TGTGCCAGCAGTTACTCCCGGGGACAGGGTGACACCTTC
CDR3 protein: CASSYSRGQGDTF

D gene: TRBD1
V gene: TRBV7-6
clone size: .
J gene: TRBJ2-1
CDR3 DNA: TGTGCCAGTACCCTTAGGGGACAGGGGCCCGCTGACTCCTACAATGAGCAGTTCTTC
CDR3 protein: CASTLRGQGPADSYNEQFF

D gene: .
V gene: TRBV7-9
clone size: .
J gene: TRBJ1-2
CDR3 DNA: TGTGCCAGCAGCTACGAGCAGGGGACGGTTGGCTACACCTTC
CDR3 protein: CASSYEQGTVGYTF

D gene: .
V gene: TRBV19
clone size: .
J gene: TRBJ2-7
CDR3 DNA: TGTGCCAGTAGTATTGGAGGACAGACCACCTACGAGCAGTACTTC
CDR3 protein: CASSIGGQTTYEQYF

D gene: .
V gene: TRBV11-2
clone size: .
J gene: TRBJ2-1
CDR3 DNA: TGTGCCAGCAGCCTCGTCTCCGGGAGTAGCGAGCAGTTCTTC
CDR3 protein: CASSLVSGSSEQFF

D gene: .
V gene: TRBV5-8
clone size: .
J gene: TRBJ1-2
CDR3 DNA: TGTGCCAGCAGCCGACAGGTCTCCTATGGCTACACCTTC
CDR3 protein: CASSRQVSYGYTF

D gene: .
V gene: TRBV11-3
clone size: .
J gene: TRBJ2-7
CDR3 DNA: TGTGCCAGCAGCTTAGGAAATAGCAGACCCTACGAGCAGTACTTC
CDR3 protein: CASSLGNSRPYEQYF

D gene: TRBD1
V gene: TRBV7-3
clone size: .
J gene: TRBJ2-2
CDR3 DNA: TGTGCCAGCAGCTCAAGAACTTTCGGGACAGGGGCCACCGGGGAGCTGTTTTTT
CDR3 protein: CASSSRTFGTGATGELFF

D gene: TRBD1
V gene: TRBV30
clone size: .
J gene: TRBJ2-7
CDR3 DNA: TGTGCCTGGAGTGTATGGGGACAGGACTACGAGCAGTACTTC
CDR3 protein: CAWSVWGQDYEQYF

D gene: TRBD1
V gene: TRBV9
clone size: few
J gene: TRBJ2-2
CDR3 DNA: TGTGCCAGCAGCGTCCGGACAGGGGGCGTCGGCGGGGAGCTGTTTTTT
CDR3 protein: CASSVRTGGVGGELFF

D gene: TRBD1
V gene: TRBV29-1
clone size: .
J gene: TRBJ2-7
CDR3 DNA: TGCAGCGTTGCTAAGGGACAGGCCCCCCACGAGCAGTACTTC
CDR3 protein: CSVAKGQAPHEQYF

D gene: TRBD2
V gene: TRBV28
clone size: .
J gene: TRBJ2-2
CDR3 DNA: TGTGCCAGCGGATTAGCGGGGAACACCGGGGAGCTGTTTTTT
CDR3 protein: CASGLAGNTGELFF

D gene: TRBD1
V gene: TRBV5-1
clone size: .
J gene: TRBJ2-7
CDR3 DNA: TGCGCCAGCAGCCCCTCGGGACAGGGGGCATACGAGCAGTACTTC
CDR3 protein: CASSPSGQGAYEQYF

D gene: .
V gene: TRBV13
clone size: .
J gene: TRBJ1-2
CDR3 DNA: TGTGCCAGCAGCACCGGGACAACGTATGGCTACACCTTC
CDR3 protein: CASSTGTTYGYTF

D gene: .
V gene: TRBV7-9
clone size: .
J gene: TRBJ1-1
CDR3 DNA: TGTGCCAGCAGCTCCTCTCCGGGCACTGAAGCTTTCTTT
CDR3 protein: CASSSSPGTEAFF

D gene: .
V gene: TRBV30
clone size: .
J gene: TRBJ2-1
CDR3 DNA: TGTGCCTGGAGTGGGGCAGTCCACAATGAGCAGTTCTTC
CDR3 protein: CAWSGAVHNEQFF

D gene: .
V gene: TRBV4-3
clone size: few
J gene: TRBJ2-1
CDR3 DNA: TGCGCCAGCAGCCAAGAGTCCCGTAGCCTAAGGGGGCAGTTCTTC
CDR3 protein: CASSQESRSLRGQFF

D gene: TRBD2
V gene: TRBV7-8
clone size: .
J gene: TRBJ2-3
CDR3 DNA: TGTGCCACCTGCAAGCGGGAGTACACAGATACGCAGTATTTT
CDR3 protein: CATCKREYTDTQYF

D gene: .
V gene: TRBV21-1
clone size: .
J gene: TRBJ2-7
CDR3 DNA: TGTGCCAGCAGCCCCCAGAGCGGGGACAGGGGCCGCCGGGGTACCTACGAGCAGTACTTC
CDR3 protein: CASSPQSGDRGRRGTYEQYF

D gene: .
V gene: TRBV10-3
clone size: .
J gene: TRBJ1-3
CDR3 DNA: TGTGCCATCAGTGAGCATTTCCCCTCTGGAAACACCATATATTTT
CDR3 protein: CAISEHFPSGNTIYF

D gene: .
V gene: TRBV7-3
clone size: .
J gene: TRBJ2-5
CDR3 DNA: TGTGCCAGCAGCTTAAGCGCGGCGGGGGAGACCCAGTACTTC
CDR3 protein: CASSLSAAGETQYF

D gene: .
V gene: TRBV30
clone size: .
J gene: TRBJ1-1
CDR3 DNA: TGTGCCCTGGGGATAAAGGGAGTAGGGACTGAAGCTTTCTTT
CDR3 protein: CALGIKGVGTEAFF

D gene: TRBD2
V gene: TRBV29-1
clone size: .
J gene: TRBJ2-2
CDR3 DNA: TGCAGCGTCCGGGACTACCTTACCGGGGAGCTGTTTTTT
CDR3 protein: CSVRDYLTGELFF

D gene: TRBD2
V gene: TRBV4-2
clone size: .
J gene: TRBJ2-7
CDR3 DNA: TGTGCCAGCAGCCAAGCCCCACTCGCGGGGGGGCCTGGAGAGCAGTACTTC
CDR3 protein: CASSQAPLAGGPGEQYF